The clone carrying this T cell receptor beta chain has a handful of counts. Its cognate antigen is unknown. Preparing the TCRbeta library involved the use of unique molecular identifiers. TCRdb re-derived calls from the PCR reads in MiXCR, one entry per CDR3 protein. The repertoire holds about 870,000 distinct CDR3 sequences, with roughly 15% as singletons. This specimen comes from a study of T-cell reconstitution after alpha-beta-depleted transplantation in children. Study-wide results and caveats: There were some patients whose high TCRbeta diversity at day 60 came from surviving recipient T cells and thymic progenitors.

Trimming cost V 6 bases and J 0 bases, with 17 bases left between them. The CDR3 has 16 residues. Per the germline V gene, CDR1 is MNHEY and CDR2 is SVGAGI. V usage is TRBV6-5 and J usage is TRBJ1-1; D may be TRBD1 (6 bases). This specimen was PBMCs, mostly from graft donor cells, taken 360 days after TCRalphabeta/CD19-depleted stem cell transplant. The sequence was collected from a male patient younger than 18 who had a stem cell transplant for acute lymphoblastic leukemia, so the T cells may come from the graft donor. Written as DNA, the CDR3 is TGTGCCAGCAGATTACAGGGAGGTAGAATGAACACTGAAGCTTTCTTT. Its protein is CASRLQGGRMNTEAFF.